This T cell receptor beta chain was found in a study of cytomegalovirus exposure and HLA in healthy donors. Study results and caveats: Information on immune exposure was restricted to one variable (CMV serostatus). A classifier reportedly called cytomegalovirus status with high sensitivity and specificity.

It was with 60 Vbeta and 13 Jbeta primers that the PCR ran. Authors' analysis steps: Later work found around 80 million unique TCR beta chains, with some 11 million shared. Assay: immunoSEQ multiplex PCR; the TCRdb copy retains only in-frame clones and omits some. V, J and clone size derive from that table, while D and trimming were established from the DNA sequence. The table shows around 200,000 clones, with about 84% occurring only once. The V gene lost 5 bases and the J gene lost 7 bases, with 18 bases spanning the gap. The CDR3 is 15 residues long. CDR1 SGHTA and CDR2 FQGNSA come from the germline V gene. A word on this clone: Its antigen is undetermined.

The V gene is TRBV7-2, the J gene TRBJ1-5; D is perhaps TRBD1 (5 bases). The TCR originated in a man between 45 and 60 years old in good health and CMV-seronegative. The material sequenced was PBMCs. The CDR3 DNA reads TGTGCCAGCAGCCCCAGTGACAGCCTTACCCAGCCCCAGCATTTT. Its translation: CASSPSDSLTQPQHF.